Below, 9 T cell receptor beta chains from the same sample are listed, as sequenced in a study of blood T cell repertoires in COVID-19. The method was immunoSEQ multiplex PCR; TCRdb's version includes in-frame clones alone and lacks a portion of them. The sample includes under 200,000 clones, 70% to 85% of them seen just once. Specimen: PBMCs or T cells enriched from blood (not recorded which). These receptors all come from a woman aged 60-75 years with acute COVID-19.

The V and J genes are TRBV4-2 and TRBJ2-5, with 12 bases identical to TRBD2. CDR3 size: 18 residues. Germline CDR1 is LGHNA and CDR2 is YNFKEQ. Trimming cost V 3 bases and J 2 bases; bases outside gene matches: 10. The DNA of the CDR3 is TGTGCCAGCAGCCAGTCTGGACAGGGACTAGCGGGTCAAGAGACCCAGTACTTC. Amino acid sequence: CASSQSGQGLAGQETQYF.

The gene calls are TRBV30 and TRBJ1-4; D is unclear. The CDR3 is 13 residues long. V was pared by 2 bases and J by 8 bases, with 12 bases between. CDR1 and CDR2 from the germline V gene are GTSNPN and SVGIG (reference sequence). The CDR3 coding sequence is TGTGCCTGGAGTCCCAATACACACGAAAAACTGTTTTTT. It specifies CAWSPNTHEKLFF.

This sequence joins TRBV19 and TRBJ1-2; 8 bases align to TRBD1. Germline-derived CDR1 and CDR2 are LNHDA and SQIVND (reference sequence). The ends lost 7 bases at V and 7 bases at J; junction bases unmatched: 11. The CDR3 is made up of 14 amino acids. The CDR3 loop is CASNPTGVDGGYTF. The CDR3, as DNA: TGTGCCAGTAACCCGACAGGGGTGGATGGTGGCTACACCTTC.

The gene calls are TRBV27 and TRBJ1-1, with TRBD1 matching over 8 bases. Germline V gene sequence: CDR1 MNHEY, CDR2 SMNVEV (reference sequence). This CDR3 is built from 16 residues. The V gene end was trimmed by 2 bases and the J gene end by 7 bases; junction bases not matched to a gene: 12. The CDR3 region is CASSLRMRQGSGEAFF. The CDR3 nucleotides are TGTGCCAGCAGTTTAAGGATGCGACAGGGGAGCGGTGAAGCTTTCTTT.

This clone was found a few times. CDR3 region: CAIRVSGTEAFF. The CDR3 DNA follows: TGTGCCATCAGGGTTTCGGGCACTGAAGCTTTCTTT. This sequence joins TRBV10-3 and TRBJ1-1; D is unresolved. The V end was cut by 6 bases, the J end by 4 bases, with 9 bases between. CDR1 is ENHRY, CDR2 SYGVKD, per germline. CDR3 size: 12 residues.

The rearrangement links TRBV19 to TRBJ1-5; no firm D call. Germline V gene data show CDR1 as LNHDA and CDR2 as SQIVND (reference sequence). Trimming cost V 5 bases and J 4 bases, with 12 bases left between them. This CDR3 is built from 14 residues. The CDR3 sequence is CASSGSGENQPQHF. For the CDR3, the DNA is TGTGCCAGTAGTGGGTCCGGGGAAAATCAGCCCCAGCATTTT.

The chain combines TRBV10-3 with TRBJ2-1; D may be TRBD2 (6 bases). This CDR3 region has 13 residues. Germline lookup yields CDR1 ENHRY and CDR2 SYGVKD. The V gene lost 8 bases and the J gene lost 4 bases, with 12 bases spanning the gap. CDR3 amino acids: CAIRGGEYNEQFF. As DNA, the CDR3 is TGTGCCATCCGGGGCGGGGAGTACAATGAGCAGTTCTTC.

The rearrangement uses TRBV14 and TRBJ1-3, with unresolved D. Trimming took off 2 bases at V and 4 bases at J, with 6 bases between the two ends. This CDR3 has 13 residues. CDR1 SGHDN and CDR2 FVKESK come from the germline V gene. CDR3 amino acids: CASSQMSGNTIYF. The CDR3 coding sequence is TGTGCCAGCAGCCAAATGTCGGGAAACACCATATATTTT.

This clone was found a few times. This sequence joins TRBV19 and TRBJ1-2; weak D call: TRBD1 (5 bases). V was pared by 0 bases and J by 6 bases, with 17 bases between. The CDR3 contains 16 residues. Germline V lookup: CDR1 LNHDA, CDR2 SQIVND (reference sequence). Here the CDR3 reads CASSIDLGGAGDGYTF. The CDR3 DNA is TGTGCCAGTAGTATAGATCTTGGAGGGGCTGGTGATGGCTACACCTTC.